Listed below are T cell receptor beta chains from one sample, sequenced in a study of PD-1 blockade in classical Hodgkin lymphoma. Some clones are missing from TCRdb's copy, which holds only in-frame ones; the method was immunoSEQ multiplex PCR. The data contain about 85,000 clones, about nine tenths of them seen just once; the ten biggest clones take up around 2.4%. Sequenced here: peripheral blood mononuclear cells (PBMCs), sampled before the second cycle of nivolumab. The receptor source for this set is a human donor with classical Hodgkin lymphoma. Both conserved end residues are part of each CDR3. Rows may omit the clone size; those that give it use once, few, many or a size class.

V	size	J	CDR3
TRBV7-2	NA	TRBJ2-3	CASSDIWRTSTDTQYF
TRBV5-1	NA	TRBJ1-4	CASSRRGEKGMANEKLFF
TRBV2	once	TRBJ1-1	CASRYREETEAFF
TRBV19	NA	TRBJ2-3	CATRDYRGVGTDTQYF
TRBV7-9	NA	TRBJ2-3	CASSLAPNTDTQYF
TRBV7-2	NA	TRBJ1-5	CASSPREGNQPQHF
TRBV27	once	TRBJ1-4	CASSRWQGVGEKLFF
TRBV7-9	NA	TRBJ2-2	CASSPQSAGELFF
TRBV5-1	few	TRBJ1-1	CASSLSGQNTEAFF
TRBV28	NA	TRBJ2-7	CASSLLRRGAYEQYF
TRBV25-1	NA	TRBJ2-1	CASRTSGSVAYNEQFF
TRBV21-1	once	TRBJ2-7	CASSDGSSYEQYF
TRBV27	NA	TRBJ2-3	CATLGRVLSTDTQYF
TRBV27	NA	TRBJ1-2	CASSRYTGQDYGYTF
TRBV11-1	NA	TRBJ2-3	CASSQLGVSGTADTQYF
TRBV12-5	once	TRBJ1-5	CASGLGTGRWPQHF
TRBV5-1	NA	TRBJ2-5	CASSPGGTQETQYF
TRBV19	NA	TRBJ2-5	CASSITGTGGETQYF
TRBV7-9	NA	TRBJ2-1	CASSLVQTNNEQFF
TRBV5-1	NA	TRBJ2-3	CASTYHDRASTDTQYF
TRBV14	NA	TRBJ1-5	CASSRIEGQPQHF
TRBV29-1	NA	TRBJ2-5	CSAGGGAAETQYF
TRBV18	NA	TRBJ2-2	CASSPQIAAGNTGELFF
TRBV18	NA	TRBJ2-1	CASSPPFPGGVGSSYNEQFF
TRBV6-5	NA	TRBJ2-7	CASSSGQFYEQYF
TRBV5-6	NA	TRBJ2-5	CASSPRPSGKETQYF
TRBV5-1	NA	TRBJ1-4	CASSGGTGINEKLFF
TRBV5-1	NA	TRBJ1-4	CASSAATGDEKLFF
TRBV7-2	NA	TRBJ1-4	CASSLASGDYEKLFF
TRBV5-1	NA	TRBJ2-5	CASSLEGETQYF
TRBV11-3	NA	TRBJ2-1	CASSLHDSSWDNEQFF
TRBV9	NA	TRBJ2-7	CASSVQTGSYEQYF
TRBV19	NA	TRBJ1-5	CASSMGQGTYSNQPQHF
TRBV13	NA	TRBJ2-6	CASSSTGSGANVLTF
TRBV27	NA	TRBJ2-7	CASSLGTGGGFYEQYF
TRBV19	NA	TRBJ1-2	CASRGGGPGYYGYTF
TRBV29-1	NA	TRBJ2-1	CSAPDRVNYNEQFF
TRBV28	NA	TRBJ2-3	CASSSDRGYTDTQYF
TRBV28	NA	TRBJ1-5	CASSSPQGISLSNQPQHF
TRBV29-1	NA	TRBJ1-5	CSVVPGDPGRRGNQPQHF
TRBV7-2	NA	TRBJ2-7	CASSPAGVRWGEQYF
TRBV15	NA	TRBJ2-7	CATSIGRGGAYEQYF
TRBV6-5	NA	TRBJ1-4	CASSYSPGPREKLFF
TRBV28	NA	TRBJ2-7	CACGTSGSINEQYF
TRBV7-8	NA	TRBJ2-7	CASSLVAAGGAREQYF
TRBV28	NA	TRBJ2-2	CASSPYTSLEANTGELFF
TRBV6-1	NA	TRBJ1-5	CASSPRTNNQPQHF
TRBV18	NA	TRBJ2-2	CASSPRTSDTGELFF
TRBV5-4	once	TRBJ2-7	CASSFDRHHSYEQYF